This T cell receptor (beta chain) was sequenced during a study of cytomegalovirus exposure and HLA in healthy donors. At the level of the study: Earlier findings included nearly 120 million unique TCR beta sequences obtained from 150 million to 200 million T cells. Among several hundred genotyped donors, approximately 80% fell in the Caucasian-associated ancestry cluster.

This clone was detected once. The antigen remains unidentified. In the PCR, 60 Vbeta and 13 Jbeta primers were used. Sequencing was performed with immunoSEQ multiplex PCR; in TCRdb, only in-frame clones are kept and a portion is missing. The sample has more than 150,000 clones, 77% seen once. This CDR3 has 15 residues. Germline CDR1 and CDR2: SGHRS and YFSETQ. V was clipped by 0 bases and J by 5 bases, with 14 bases between them. Study-level points and caveats: The HLA-A and HLA-B alleles of most subjects were reportedly predicted accurately from TCR beta sequences.

These donors counted as nominally healthy when sampled, but unrecorded immune exposures were likely. The chain combines TRBV5-1 with TRBJ1-1; TRBD1 is a possible D gene (5 bases). Sequencing was done on a sample of PBMCs. The receptor was isolated from a man between 18 and 29 years old in good health and CMV-seronegative. CDR3 sequence reads: CASSLGGGVRTEAFF. The CDR3 DNA sequence: TGCGCCAGCAGCTTGGGAGGAGGGGTGAGAACTGAAGCTTTCTTT.